A single sample gave rise to the 25 T cell receptor beta chains below, sequenced in a study of cytomegalovirus exposure and HLA in healthy donors. Both 60 Vbeta primers and 13 Jbeta primers went into the PCR. Assay used: immunoSEQ multiplex PCR; TCRdb lists only in-frame clones, some missing. The specimen's table records 60,000 to 70,000 clones. The specimen sequenced was PBMCs. These receptors came from a boy aged 5-17 years in good health and CMV-seronegative.

The V and J genes are TRBV29-1 and TRBJ2-1; 7 nucleotides line up with TRBD2. The V gene's germline CDR1 is SQVTM and CDR2 ANQGSEA. The V gene end was trimmed by 3 bases and the J gene end by 0 bases; junction bases not matched to a gene: 5. This CDR3 comprises 15 residues. CDR3 protein: CSVDLGGSSYNEQFF. The CDR3 DNA sequence: TGCAGCGTTGACCTAGGCGGGAGCTCCTACAATGAGCAGTTCTTC.

This chain connects TRBV29-1 to TRBJ1-1, with 7 bases identical to TRBD1. Trimming cost V 7 bases and J 4 bases; bases outside gene matches: 12. The CDR3 loop spans 14 amino acids. Germline values: CDR1 SQVTM, CDR2 ANQGSEA. As DNA, the CDR3 is TGCAGCGGGTGTGAGAGACAGGGATGCACTGAAGCTTTCTTT. Its protein product is CSGCERQGCTEAFF. The whole variable domain, filled in from reference TRBV29-1 and TRBJ1-1, reads SAVISQKPSRDICQRGTSLTIQCQVDSQVTMMFWYRQQPGQSLTLIATANQGSEATYESGFVIDKFPISRPNLTFSTLTVSNMSPEDSSIYLCSGCERQGCTEAFFGQGTRLTVV.

The chain links TRBV4-1 to TRBJ1-1; TRBD1 might be the D (5 bases). The germline V and J ends were trimmed by 1 base and 5 bases, with 17 bases remaining between them. This CDR3 region has 16 residues. Germline CDR1 is MGHRA and CDR2 is YSYEKL. The CDR3 here is CASSQGGSPGLTEAFF. As DNA, the CDR3 is TGCGCCAGCAGCCAAGGAGGCTCACCGGGACTAACTGAAGCTTTCTTT.

A remark on this clone: Mismatch with germline at one junction end may stem from a read error. This chain uses TRBV4-3 with TRBJ2-7; 7 nucleotides line up with TRBD2. This CDR3 is 13 amino acids long. Looked up from germline, CDR1 is LGHNA and CDR2 is YSLEER. Here the CDR3 reads CASSRASSGPLNF. CDR3 in DNA: TGCGCCAGCAGCCGAGCTTCTAGCGGCCCCCTCAACTTC.

J is TRBJ1-1 and V is TRBV10-1; D call uncertain. With 0 bases removed from V and 4 bases from J, the gap between germline ends came to 6 bases. Germline values: CDR1 WNHNN, CDR2 SYGVQD (reference sequence). CDR3 length equals 13 residues. The CDR3 sequence is CASSESGTTEAFF. The CDR3, as DNA: TGCGCCAGCAGTGAGTCGGGCACCACTGAAGCTTTCTTT.

The chain links TRBV2 to TRBJ1-2; 7 bases line up with TRBD1. From germline, CDR1 is SNHLY and CDR2 FYNNEI. The CDR3 is made up of 14 amino acids. V trimming: 5 bases; J trimming: 4 bases; junction bases outside the gene matches: 7. The DNA of the CDR3 is TGTGCCAGCAGTTACAGGGGCAGTGGCTATGGCTACACCTTC. This gives the protein CASSYRGSGYGYTF. The variable domain in full, completed from reference TRBV2 and TRBJ1-2, reads EPEVTQTPSHQVTQMGQEVILRCVPISNHLYFYWYRQILGQKVEFLVSFYNNEISEKSEIFDDQFSVERPDGSNFTLKIRSTKLEDSAMYFCASSYRGSGYGYTFGSGTRLTVV.

The rearrangement links TRBV28 to TRBJ2-1; no reliable D call. The CDR3 runs to 12 residues. V dropped 4 bases and J dropped 5 bases, with 6 bases sitting between them. The germline gives CDR1 MDHEN, CDR2 SYDVKM. Written as DNA, the CDR3 is TGTGCCAGCAGTTATCGGGACAATGAGCAGTTCTTC. Its protein is CASSYRDNEQFF.

The V and J genes are TRBV29-1 and TRBJ1-1, with TRBD1 as a possible D gene (5 bases). The ends were cut back, 5 bases at V and 1 base at J, with 11 bases in the middle. The germline gives CDR1 SQVTM, CDR2 ANQGSEA. The CDR3 runs 13 residues. The CDR3 sequence is CSVIVRGNTEAFF. The CDR3 nucleotides are TGCAGCGTTATAGTTAGGGGGAACACTGAAGCTTTCTTT.

The chain recombines TRBV2 with TRBJ1-6; TRBD1 might be the D (6 bases). Trimming took 6 bases from V and 7 from J, leaving 13 bases between them. CDR1 SNHLY and CDR2 FYNNEI come from the germline V gene. CDR3 length: 14 residues. CDR3 sequence reads: CASSATGNNSPLHF. The CDR3 DNA is TGTGCCAGCAGCGCTACAGGGAACAATTCACCCCTCCACTTT.

The chain has TRBV11-2 and TRBJ2-7, with TRBD1 identical over 7 bases. The germline gives CDR1 SGHAT, CDR2 FQNNGV. This CDR3 is built from 13 residues. J gave up 3 bases and V 5 bases, and 4 bases lay outside the gene matches. CDR3 amino acids: CASSPGTVYEQYF. As DNA, the CDR3 is TGTGCCAGCAGCCCCGGGACAGTCTACGAGCAGTACTTC. The full variable domain, in which reference TRBV11-2 and TRBJ2-7 provide the parts outside the CDR3, is EAGVAQSPRYKIIEKRQSVAFWCNPISGHATLYWYQQILGQGPKLLIQFQNNGVVDDSQLPKDRFSAERLKGVDSTLKIQPAKLEDSAVYLCASSPGTVYEQYFGPGTRLTVT.

The chain links TRBV7-9 to TRBJ1-4; 9 bases agree with TRBD1. V gave up 5 bases and J gave up 5 bases; unmatched junction bases: 6. Per germline, CDR1 SEHNR and CDR2 FQNEAQ (reference sequence). CDR3 length: 15 amino acids. CDR3 region: CASSRGDRANEKLFF. The CDR3 coding sequence is TGTGCCAGCAGCCGGGGGGACAGGGCAAATGAAAAACTGTTTTTT.

The chain joins TRBV30 to TRBJ2-7, with 7 bases that match TRBD1. The length of the CDR3 is 12 residues. Unmatched junction bases numbered 6, after V lost 8 bases and J lost 2 bases. The germline V gene encodes CDR1 GTSNPN and CDR2 SVGIG (reference sequence). CDR3 sequence (DNA): TGTGCCAGTCAGGGGGTCACCTACGAGCAGTACTTC. Translating it yields CASQGVTYEQYF.

The chain links TRBV27 to TRBJ1-2, with D maybe TRBD1 (6 bases). The V end was cut by 3 bases, the J end by 4 bases, with 12 bases between. The CDR3 is 14 residues long. In germline, CDR1 is MNHEY, CDR2 SMNVEV (reference sequence). The DNA of the CDR3 is TGTGCCAGCAGTTTTTCCAGGGGCCCCTATGGCTACACCTTC. Its translation is CASSFSRGPYGYTF.

The chain employs TRBV27 and TRBJ1-5, with a possible D match to TRBD1 (6 bases). CDR3 size: 13 residues. Looked up from germline, CDR1 is MNHEY and CDR2 is SMNVEV (reference sequence). V lost 5 bases, J lost 2 bases, and 7 bases lay in between. The CDR3 DNA is TGTGCCAGCAGTCAGGGGCGCAATCAGCCCCAGCATTTT. Its translation: CASSQGRNQPQHF.

This chain links TRBV5-1 with TRBJ2-3; 10 bases line up with TRBD2. This CDR3 is 23 amino acids long. The germline V gene encodes CDR1 SGHRS and CDR2 YFSETQ. Trimming took 1 base from V and 9 from J; bases not matched to a gene: 32. This chain's CDR3 is CASSLSRISGGAVGVEAQWTQYF. The CDR3 coding sequence is TGCGCCAGCAGCTTGTCAAGGATAAGCGGGGGGGCCGTTGGTGTAGAGGCCCAGTGGACGCAGTATTTT. The variable domain in full, completed from reference TRBV5-1 and TRBJ2-3, reads KAGVTQTPRYLIKTRGQQVTLSCSPISGHRSVSWYQQTPGQGLQFLFEYFSETQRNKGNFPGRFSGRQFSNSRSEMNVSTLELGDSALYLCASSLSRISGGAVGVEAQWTQYFGPGTRLTVL.

The chain uses TRBV18 and TRBJ2-1; D gene uncertain. Germline V gives CDR1 KGHSH, CDR2 LQKENI. CDR3 length: 15 residues. V dropped 2 bases and J dropped 4 bases, with 12 bases sitting between them. The CDR3 DNA reads as TGTGCCAGCTCACCAGGAGCTGGAGATTACAATGAGCAGTTCTTC. Amino acids: CASSPGAGDYNEQFF.

The J gene is TRBJ2-7, the V gene TRBV7-2; 8 bases are a match to TRBD1. With 3 bases clipped from V and 5 bases from J, the junction kept 9 bases outside the gene matches. CDR3 length: 15 amino acids. Germline-derived CDR1 and CDR2 are SGHTA and FQGNSA. This chain's CDR3 is CASSFLSDRGHEQYF. CDR3 DNA: TGTGCCAGCAGCTTCCTAAGTGACAGGGGCCACGAGCAGTACTTC.

The gene calls are TRBV10-3 and TRBJ1-2; 8 nucleotides agree with TRBD1. This CDR3 contains 16 residues. CDR1 is ENHRY and CDR2 is SYGVKD in the germline V gene. CDR3 sequence reads: CASDRENILAPYGYTF. DNA of the CDR3: TGTGCGTCGGACAGGGAGAACATCCTGGCCCCCTATGGCTACACCTTC.

This chain connects TRBV18 to TRBJ1-1; maybe TRBD1 (6 bases). Germline V gives CDR1 KGHSH, CDR2 LQKENI. The ends were cut back, 5 bases at V and 5 bases at J, with 15 bases in the middle. The CDR3 loop spans 14 amino acids. DNA for the CDR3: TGTGCCAGCTCAATTCAGGGGATGGGTACTGAAGCTTTCTTT. Its protein is CASSIQGMGTEAFF. Combining the CDR3 with reference TRBV18 and TRBJ1-1 gives the whole variable domain NAGVMQNPRHLVRRRGQEARLRCSPMKGHSHVYWYRQLPEEGLKFMVYLQKENIIDESGMPKERFSAEFPKEGPSILRIQQVVRGDSAAYFCASSIQGMGTEAFFGQGTRLTVV.

The chain uses TRBV7-7 and TRBJ1-2, with TRBD1 identical over 7 bases. The CDR3 totals 13 residues. CDR1 SSHAT and CDR2 FNYEAQ come from the germline V gene (reference sequence). V gave up 5 bases and J gave up 8 bases; unmatched junction bases: 8. Written as DNA, the CDR3 is TGTGCCAGCAGCCCAGACAGGGCAAGGGGCTACACCTTC. Amino acid sequence: CASSPDRARGYTF.

The chain employs TRBV2 and TRBJ2-3, with 8 bases matching TRBD2. This CDR3 has 18 residues. With 7 bases clipped from V and 0 bases from J, the junction kept 15 bases outside the gene matches. In germline, CDR1 is SNHLY, CDR2 FYNNEI. CDR3 amino acids: CASNPLADLFASTDTQYF. CDR3 nucleotides: TGTGCCAGCAATCCACTAGCGGATTTGTTTGCAAGCACAGATACGCAGTATTTT.

The chain has TRBV5-1 and TRBJ2-7; 10 bases fit TRBD1. CDR1 and CDR2 (germline): SGHRS, YFSETQ. V dropped 0 bases and J dropped 4; count of bases not matched to a gene: 10. The CDR3 spans 17 residues. DNA of the CDR3: TGCGCCAGCAGCTTGGAAGCCGTGACAGGGGGCGGGTACGAGCAGTACTTC. This codes for CASSLEAVTGGGYEQYF.

The genes are TRBV11-2 and TRBJ2-7; 9 bases map to TRBD1. V lost 5 bases to trimming and J lost 6 bases; unmatched junction nucleotides: 11. CDR1 SGHAT and CDR2 FQNNGV come from the germline V gene. The CDR3 is 15 amino acids. For the CDR3, the DNA is TGTGCCAGCAGCCTAAGGGACAGGGTAATCTCCGAGCAGTACTTC. The encoded protein is CASSLRDRVISEQYF.

This chain connects TRBV30 to TRBJ1-1; TRBD1 matches at 8 bases. V was clipped by 1 base and J by 2 bases; unmatched bases: 3. The CDR3 runs to 14 residues. CDR1 and CDR2 from the germline V gene are GTSNPN and SVGIG (reference sequence). In DNA form, the CDR3 reads TGTGCCTGGAGTGAGGGACAGGTAAACACTGAAGCTTTCTTT. Its translation: CAWSEGQVNTEAFF.

V gene TRBV7-9 combines with J gene TRBJ2-5, with TRBD1 identical over 9 bases. The germline CDR1 and CDR2 sequences are SEHNR and FQNEAQ (reference sequence). The trim removed 5 bases at V and 3 bases at J, leaving 19 bases unmatched. This CDR3 region has 19 residues. CDR3 in DNA: TGTGCCAGCAGCCCCCGGGGGACAGGGTGGGGGCTCACGGAAGAGACCCAGTACTTC. As protein: CASSPRGTGWGLTEETQYF.